Sequencing of this T cell receptor beta chain was carried out in a study of regulatory T cells in long-lasting Graves disease. The CDR3 length is 14 residues. The V and J ends lost 3 bases and 4 bases respectively, with 13 bases between them. Germline lookup yields CDR1 MDHEN and CDR2 SYDVKM. TCR beta libraries were built with iRepertoire HTBI primers and Arm-PCR of CDR3 regions. TCRdb reprocessed the multiplex PCR reads with MiXCR, giving one entry per CDR3 protein. Seen here are 440,000 or so distinct CDR3 sequences, 15% observed once, and the top ten hold 16%. The table lists this clonotype with many counts. Described time point: newly diagnosed GD, antithyroid drugs for less than 3 months. TCR sequences were obtained from RNA taken from PBMCs. The same data also went into a second study, on T cells in Graves' hyperthyroidism and ophthalmopathy. From that second work: In the first-round RT-PCR of the TCR CDR3, the HTBI primer set was used.

The rearrangement joins TRBV28 to TRBJ2-7, with a tentative D call TRBD1 (5 bases). This receptor was identified in a woman aged 25 to 39 with Graves disease. The material sequenced was peripheral blood mononuclear cells (PBMCs), taken at new diagnosis, from a patient treated with antithyroid drugs. CDR3 loop: CASSFLGVEYEQYF. CDR3 in DNA: TGTGCCAGCAGTTTCCTAGGGGTCGAGTACGAGCAGTACTTC.